This passage covers 30 T cell receptor beta chains from one sample sequenced in a study of blood T cell repertoires in COVID-19. The table came from immunoSEQ multiplex PCR; TCRdb's copy has only in-frame clones and leaves some out. There are about 46,000 clones in the sample; more than 75% occur only once, and approximately 10% lies in the top ten. The sample comprised peripheral blood. All receptors derive from a man in his forties or fifties with active COVID-19.

The chain combines TRBV7-9 with TRBJ2-1; TRBD2 might be the D (6 bases). The CDR3 runs 15 residues. The germline V gene has CDR1 SEHNR and CDR2 FQNEAQ (reference sequence). V lost 8 bases and J lost 4, with 18 bases in between. CDR3 DNA: TGTGCCAGCCGCCGAGGGGACTGGCTATACAATGAGCAGTTCTTC. Encoded protein: CASRRGDWLYNEQFF.

The CDR3 nucleotides read TGTGCCAGCAGCGTAGCGGCAGGCCCCTACAATGAGCAGTTCTTC. Amino acid sequence: CASSVAAGPYNEQFF. V usage is TRBV9 and J usage is TRBJ2-1; D gene uncertain. There are 15 residues in the CDR3. Per germline, CDR1 SGDLS and CDR2 YYNGEE. Trimming pared 0 bases from V and 2 bases from J, leaving 9 bases between.

This chain uses TRBV7-2 with TRBJ2-1, with D tentatively TRBD2 (6 bases). This CDR3 comprises 14 residues. The germline V gene has CDR1 SGHTA and CDR2 FQGNSA. Trimming cost V 5 bases and J 2 bases, with 10 bases left between them. This CDR3 reads CASSPPSAYNEQFF. CDR3 nucleotide sequence: TGTGCCAGCAGCCCACCTAGCGCCTACAATGAGCAGTTCTTC.

CDR3 in DNA: TGCGCCAGCAGCCCCGCGACTAGCGGGGACGTCACAGATACGCAGTATTTT. Translated, it gives CASSPATSGDVTDTQYF. The chain couples TRBV5-1 to TRBJ2-3, with 11 nucleotides matching TRBD2. With V trimmed by 4 bases and J by 2 bases, 9 bases remained unmatched. Germline V gene sequence: CDR1 SGHRS, CDR2 YFSETQ. The length of the CDR3 is 17 residues.

This chain connects TRBV5-6 to TRBJ2-3, with 11 bases that match TRBD2. The CDR3 is 15 amino acids. Germline trimming cut 0 bases from V and 3 bases from J; bases unmatched to any gene: 0. CDR1 SGHDT and CDR2 YYEEEE come from the germline V gene. The CDR3 loop is CASSLGTSGTDTQYF. DNA of the CDR3: TGTGCCAGCAGCTTGGGGACTAGCGGGACAGATACGCAGTATTTT.

The chain employs TRBV7-3 and TRBJ1-6, with 8 nucleotides matching TRBD1. Germline loops: CDR1 SGHTA, CDR2 FQGTGA. This CDR3 has 17 residues. V gave up 0 bases and J gave up 6 bases; unmatched junction bases: 7. This CDR3 reads CASSLTGQGAPNSPLHF. The CDR3 coding sequence is TGTGCCAGCAGCTTAACGGGTCAGGGGGCCCCTAATTCACCCCTCCACTTT.

The V gene is TRBV28, the J gene TRBJ2-2; TRBD1 is a possible D gene (6 bases). This CDR3 contains 15 residues. Trimming pared 4 bases from V and 4 bases from J, leaving 13 bases between. The germline V gene has CDR1 MDHEN and CDR2 SYDVKM. The CDR3 sequence: CASSSVGTPTGELFF. The CDR3 nucleotides are TGTGCCAGCAGTTCAGTCGGGACACCCACCGGGGAGCTGTTTTTT. Combining the CDR3 with reference TRBV28 and TRBJ2-2 gives the whole variable domain DVKVTQSSRYLVKRTGEKVFLECVQDMDHENMFWYRQDPGLGLRLIYFSYDVKMKEKGDIPEGYSVSREKKERFSLILESASTNQTSMYLCASSSVGTPTGELFFGEGSRLTVL.

The chain employs TRBV5-1 and TRBJ1-2; TRBD1 matches 8 bases. With V trimmed by 0 bases and J by 7 bases, 8 bases remained unmatched. Germline CDR1 reads SGHRS; CDR2 reads YFSETQ. This CDR3 is built from 15 residues. In DNA, the CDR3 is TGCGCCAGCAGCTTGGCTGCAGGGGGCGAAGGTGGCTACACCTTC. Translation: CASSLAAGGEGGYTF.

The V gene is TRBV28, the J gene TRBJ1-5, with a weak D call TRBD1 (5 bases). The CDR3 has 12 residues. Trimming removed 3 bases at V and 11 bases at J, with 11 bases between. Looked up from germline, CDR1 is MDHEN and CDR2 is SYDVKM. The CDR3 DNA sequence: TGTGCCAGCAGTTTGGGGGGAAAAGCCCAGCATTTT. Translation gives CASSLGGKAQHF.

The rearrangement uses TRBV3-1 (or the pseudogene TRBV3-2) and TRBJ2-7, with D possibly TRBD1 on 5 matching bases. Germline V gives CDR1 LGHDT, CDR2 YNNKEL (reference sequence). This CDR3 is built from 13 residues. V lost 0 bases to trimming and J lost 7 bases, with 10 bases between them. The CDR3 DNA is TGTGCCAGCAGCCAAGACAGGGTGGGGGAGCAGTACTTC. Translated, it gives CASSQDRVGEQYF.

This chain uses TRBV6-1 with TRBJ2-7, with TRBD1 as a possible D gene (5 bases). The germline CDR1 and CDR2 sequences are MNHNS and SASEGT. This CDR3 contains 14 residues. V was cut by 3 bases and J by 2 bases, with 11 bases left in between. DNA of the CDR3: TGTGCCAGCAGTGAGTGGGGCCGTACCTACGAGCAGTACTTC. Residues: CASSEWGRTYEQYF.

The chain couples TRBV5-1 to TRBJ1-4; D may be TRBD1 (6 bases). The V end lost 2 bases, the J end lost 8 bases, and 7 bases lay between the germline ends. The V gene's germline CDR1 is SGHRS and CDR2 YFSETQ. This CDR3 is 12 amino acids long. DNA for the CDR3: TGCGCCAGCAGCTTTACAGGGGAAAAACTGTTTTTT. Translation gives CASSFTGEKLFF.

As to this clone: Other DNA sequences in this sample translate to the same CDR3. J is TRBJ1-1 and V is TRBV7-3; the D is unclear. The CDR3 is 13 amino acids. Trimming shortened V by 5 bases and J by 0 bases, and 7 bases separated the two germline ends. The germline V gene encodes CDR1 SGHTA and CDR2 FQGTGA. CDR3 sequence (DNA): TGTGCCAGCAGCCTCACAATGAACACTGAAGCTTTCTTT. Encoded protein: CASSLTMNTEAFF.

The count of this clone is one. The chain carries TRBV4-1 and TRBJ2-7; the D gene is possibly TRBD2 (6 bases). The CDR3 is 14 amino acids. Trimming removed 3 bases from V and 7 bases from J, with 16 bases in between. Germline V gene data show CDR1 as MGHRA and CDR2 as YSYEKL. The CDR3 nucleotides are TGCGCCAGCAGCCAGGGGATAACTGCGGGGGAGCAGTACTTC. It codes for CASSQGITAGEQYF.

The chain links TRBV7-6 to TRBJ1-1, with 8 bases that match TRBD1. The length of the CDR3 is 16 residues. Germline CDR1 and CDR2: SGHVS and FNYEAQ. V trimming: 4 bases; J trimming: 2 bases; junction bases outside the gene matches: 9. This chain's CDR3 is CASSSAAGGGNTEAFF. CDR3 bases: TGTGCCAGCAGCTCAGCCGCAGGGGGCGGAAACACTGAAGCTTTCTTT. Based on the CDR3 plus reference TRBV7-6 and TRBJ1-1, the full variable domain is GAGVSQSPRYKVTKRGQDVALRCDPISGHVSLYWYRQALGQGPEFLTYFNYEAQQDKSGLPNDRFSAERPEGSISTLTIQRTEQRDSAMYRCASSSAAGGGNTEAFFGQGTRLTVV.

This clone has a handful of counts. This chain connects TRBV5-1 to TRBJ1-3, with 8 bases lining up with TRBD1. The CDR3 covers 14 residues. CDR1 is SGHRS, CDR2 YFSETQ, per germline. The V segment lost 3 bases and the J segment 4 bases; nucleotides outside the gene matches: 3. CDR3 nucleotide sequence: TGCGCCAGCAGCTCGACAGGGGTAGGAAACACCATATATTTT. This sequence encodes CASSSTGVGNTIYF. Drawing the rest from reference TRBV5-1 and TRBJ1-3, the complete variable domain is KAGVTQTPRYLIKTRGQQVTLSCSPISGHRSVSWYQQTPGQGLQFLFEYFSETQRNKGNFPGRFSGRQFSNSRSEMNVSTLELGDSALYLCASSSTGVGNTIYFGEGSWLTVV.

The J gene is TRBJ1-2, the V gene TRBV24-1; 9 bases are shared with TRBD1. V lost 5 bases to trimming and J lost 2 bases; unmatched junction nucleotides: 5. Germline CDR1 reads KGHDR; CDR2 reads SFDVKD. CDR3 length: 15 residues. Written as DNA, the CDR3 is TGTGCCACCAGTGCCCCGGACAGGGGAAACTATGGCTACACCTTC. This sequence encodes CATSAPDRGNYGYTF.

The V and J genes are TRBV19 and TRBJ2-5, with 11 bases fitting TRBD2. V was clipped by 9 bases and J by 1 base; unmatched bases: 7. This CDR3 has 15 residues. Germline V lookup: CDR1 LNHDA, CDR2 SQIVND (reference sequence). CDR3 sequence (DNA): TGTGCCAGCCGACTAGCGGGGACCCTCCAAGAGACCCAGTACTTC. Encoded protein: CASRLAGTLQETQYF. The full variable domain, in which reference TRBV19 and TRBJ2-5 provide the parts outside the CDR3, is DGGITQSPKYLFRKEGQNVTLSCEQNLNHDAMYWYRQDPGQGLRLIYYSQIVNDFQKGDIAEGYSVSREKKESFPLTVTSAQKNPTAFYLCASRLAGTLQETQYFGPGTRLLVL.

CDR3 DNA sequence: TGTGCCAGTAGTATCGGGAATCAGCCCCAGCATTTT. Translated: CASSIGNQPQHF. The chain links TRBV19 to TRBJ1-5; no clear D. Germline V gene data show CDR1 as LNHDA and CDR2 as SQIVND (reference sequence). The CDR3 runs to 12 residues. Deletions cut 3 bases from V and 4 bases from J, with 4 bases between.

The chain carries TRBV6-6 and TRBJ2-7; 11 positions agree with TRBD2. V was clipped by 4 bases and J by 5 bases; unmatched bases: 10. The V gene's germline CDR1 is MNHNY and CDR2 SVGAGI (reference sequence). The CDR3 sequence is 16 residues long. The CDR3 bases are TGTGCCAGCAGTTTTCGGACTAGCGGGTCTAGGGACGAGCAGTACTTC. Translation gives CASSFRTSGSRDEQYF.

This clone was observed a single time. The gene calls are TRBV21-1 and TRBJ2-3; the listed D gene, TRBD1, was not tested against the DNA. TRBV21-1 is shown as a pseudogene. This CDR3 region has 16 residues. CDR3 amino acids: CASSKRGGKGTDTQYF. CDR3 DNA sequence: TGTGCCAGCAGCAAACGAGGGGGCAAAGGCACAGATACGCAGTATTTT.

The rearrangement joins TRBV28 to TRBJ2-2; TRBD1 matches 8 bases. The trim removed 6 bases at V and 1 base at J, leaving 7 bases unmatched. CDR3 size: 16 residues. Germline loops: CDR1 MDHEN, CDR2 SYDVKM. The CDR3 here is CASSPTTGGNTGELFF. Here the CDR3 DNA reads TGTGCCAGCAGCCCCACTACAGGGGGGAACACCGGGGAGCTGTTTTTT.

The chain has TRBV6-2 or TRBV6-3 and TRBJ2-5; no clear D gene. The CDR3 has 11 residues. Germline lookup yields CDR1 MNHEY and CDR2 SVGEGT. The V end was cut by 4 bases, the J end by 3 bases, with 3 bases between. The CDR3 reads CASSSEETQYF. CDR3 bases: TGTGCCAGCAGTTCTGAAGAGACCCAGTACTTC.

This clone was counted between two and nine times. The V gene is TRBV6-2 or TRBV6-3, the J gene TRBJ2-1; TRBD2 aligns across 8 bases. CDR1 MNHEY and CDR2 SVGEGT come from the germline V gene. Unmatched junction bases numbered 7, after V lost 0 bases and J lost 3 bases. The CDR3 spans 17 residues. The CDR3 nucleotides are TGTGCCAGCAGTTACTCGATTCGAGCGGGAGACTACAATGAGCAGTTCTTC. Its translation: CASSYSIRAGDYNEQFF.

CDR3 region: CASSSGDSSYEQYF. The CDR3 nucleotides are TGCGCCAGCAGCTCTGGGGACAGTTCCTACGAGCAGTACTTC. This chain uses TRBV5-1 with TRBJ2-7; TRBD1 matches at 7 bases. V lost 3 bases and J lost 1; bases outside the gene matches: 4. In germline, CDR1 is SGHRS, CDR2 YFSETQ. This CDR3 is built from 14 residues. The variable domain in full, completed from reference TRBV5-1 and TRBJ2-7, reads KAGVTQTPRYLIKTRGQQVTLSCSPISGHRSVSWYQQTPGQGLQFLFEYFSETQRNKGNFPGRFSGRQFSNSRSEMNVSTLELGDSALYLCASSSGDSSYEQYFGPGTRLTVT.

The chain links TRBV9 to TRBJ2-3, with 14 bases that match TRBD2. The CDR3 runs to 17 residues. CDR1 is SGDLS, CDR2 YYNGEE, per germline. The J segment lost 4 bases and the V segment lost 0 bases, leaving 4 bases of the junction unmatched. The CDR3, as DNA: TGTGCCAGCAGCGTAGGACTAGCGGGGGGGCCGGCAGATACGCAGTATTTT. This codes for CASSVGLAGGPADTQYF.

The genes are TRBV30 and TRBJ2-7, with a weak D call TRBD2 (5 bases). Germline V gene lookup returns CDR1 GTSNPN and CDR2 SVGIG (reference sequence). V gave up 2 bases and J gave up 3 bases, with 8 bases separating them. This CDR3 contains 12 residues. The CDR3 region has the DNA TGTGCCTGGAGTCGGACTCTCTACGAGCAGTACTTC. Amino acids: CAWSRTLYEQYF.

The chain is built from TRBV30 and TRBJ1-2; the D is unclear. V was trimmed by 4 bases and J by 8 bases, leaving 17 bases between them. The germline V gene has CDR1 GTSNPN and CDR2 SVGIG (reference sequence). The CDR3 runs to 13 residues. CDR3 amino acids: CAWTDSQMGGYTF. The CDR3 DNA follows: TGTGCCTGGACGGACTCCCAAATGGGGGGCTACACCTTC. The full variable domain, completed using reference TRBV30 and TRBJ1-2, is SQTIHQWPATLVQPVGSPLSLECTVEGTSNPNLYWYRQAAGRGLQLLFYSVGIGQISSEVPQNLSASRPQDRQFILSSKKLLLSDSGFYLCAWTDSQMGGYTFGSGTRLTVV.

This chain uses TRBV5-1 with TRBJ1-1; possibly TRBD1 for D (6 bases). CDR1 and CDR2 (germline): SGHRS, YFSETQ. Trimming pared 4 bases from V and 6 bases from J, leaving 19 bases between. The CDR3 runs 15 residues. CDR3 sequence reads: CASSEVGSGGPEAFF. Here the CDR3 DNA reads TGCGCCAGCAGCGAGGTAGGGTCGGGGGGCCCTGAAGCTTTCTTT. The whole variable domain, remainder taken from reference TRBV5-1 and TRBJ1-1, is KAGVTQTPRYLIKTRGQQVTLSCSPISGHRSVSWYQQTPGQGLQFLFEYFSETQRNKGNFPGRFSGRQFSNSRSEMNVSTLELGDSALYLCASSEVGSGGPEAFFGQGTRLTVV.

The sample holds a few counts of this clone. J is TRBJ2-7 and V is TRBV27; D unclear. The germline V gene encodes CDR1 MNHEY and CDR2 SMNVEV (reference sequence). The ends were cut back, 4 bases at V and 5 bases at J, with 15 bases in the middle. This CDR3 has 14 amino acids. CDR3 amino acids: CASSSQAHYNEQYF. For the CDR3, the DNA is TGTGCCAGCAGTTCCCAAGCGCATTACAACGAGCAGTACTTC.